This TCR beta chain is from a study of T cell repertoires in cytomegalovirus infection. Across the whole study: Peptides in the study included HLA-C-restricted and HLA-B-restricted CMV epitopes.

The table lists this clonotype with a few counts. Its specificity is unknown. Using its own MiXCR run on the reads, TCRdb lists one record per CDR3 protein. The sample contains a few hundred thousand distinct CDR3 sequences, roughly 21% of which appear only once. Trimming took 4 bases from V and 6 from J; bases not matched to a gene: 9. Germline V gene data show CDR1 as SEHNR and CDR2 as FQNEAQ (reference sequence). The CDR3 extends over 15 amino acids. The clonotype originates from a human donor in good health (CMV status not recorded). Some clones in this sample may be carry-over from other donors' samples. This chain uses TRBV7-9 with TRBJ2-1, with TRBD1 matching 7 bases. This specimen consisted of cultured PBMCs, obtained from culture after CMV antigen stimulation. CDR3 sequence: CASSSPTGLRNEQFF. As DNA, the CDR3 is TGTGCCAGCAGCTCACCGACAGGGTTACGCAATGAGCAGTTCTTC.